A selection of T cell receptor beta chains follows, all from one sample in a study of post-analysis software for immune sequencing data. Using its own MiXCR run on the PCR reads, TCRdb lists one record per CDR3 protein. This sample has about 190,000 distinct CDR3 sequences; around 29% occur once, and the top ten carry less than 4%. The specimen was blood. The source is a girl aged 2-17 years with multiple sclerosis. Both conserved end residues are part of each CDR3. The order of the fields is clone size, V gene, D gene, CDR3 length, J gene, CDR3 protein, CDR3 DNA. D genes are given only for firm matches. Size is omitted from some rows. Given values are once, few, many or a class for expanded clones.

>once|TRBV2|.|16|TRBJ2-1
CASSERGVSSYNEQFF
TGTGCCAGCAGTGAACGTGGGGTAAGCTCCTACAATGAGCAGTTCTTC
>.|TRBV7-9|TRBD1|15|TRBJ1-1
CASSPPTGKSTEAFF
TGTGCCAGCAGCCCTCCGACAGGGAAAAGTACTGAAGCTTTCTTT
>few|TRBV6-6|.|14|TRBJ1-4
CASTDGGIGEKLFF
TGTGCCAGCACCGACGGAGGGATTGGGGAAAAACTGTTTTTT
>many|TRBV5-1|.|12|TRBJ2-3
CASSLWGDTQYF
TGCGCCAGCAGCTTGTGGGGAGATACGCAGTATTTT
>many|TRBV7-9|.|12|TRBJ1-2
CASSLEPYGYTF
TGTGCCAGCAGCTTAGAGCCCTATGGCTACACCTTC
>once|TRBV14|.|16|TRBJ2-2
CASSQVGGDAAGELFF
TGTGCCAGCAGCCAAGTTGGAGGGGACGCCGCCGGGGAGCTGTTTTTT
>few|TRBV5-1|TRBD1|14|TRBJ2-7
CASNNRGYPYEQYF
TGCGCCAGCAACAACAGGGGGTACCCCTACGAGCAGTACTTC
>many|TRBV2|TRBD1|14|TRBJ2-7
CASSGQGVSYEQYF
TGTGCCAGCAGTGGACAGGGGGTCTCCTACGAGCAGTACTTC
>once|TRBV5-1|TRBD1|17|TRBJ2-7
CASKKFSGGAFPLEQYF
TGCGCCAGCAAGAAATTTTCAGGGGGCGCGTTTCCACTCGAGCAGTACTTC
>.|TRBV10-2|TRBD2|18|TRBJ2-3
CASSEPLAGTSQTDTQYF
TGCGCCAGCAGTGAGCCCCTTGCCGGGACTAGTCAGACAGATACGCAGTATTTT
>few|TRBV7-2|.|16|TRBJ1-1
CASSPYNNPQGPEAFF
TGTGCCAGCAGCCCCTATAATAACCCACAGGGACCTGAAGCTTTCTTT
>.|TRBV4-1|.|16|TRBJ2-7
CASSQDSAGESYEQYF
TGCGCCAGCAGCCAAGATTCGGCAGGGGAGTCTTACGAGCAGTACTTC
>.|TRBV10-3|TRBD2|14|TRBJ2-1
CATTPREGGNEQFF
TGTGCCACCACCCCCAGGGAGGGTGGCAATGAGCAGTTCTTC
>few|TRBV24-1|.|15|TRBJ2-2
CATSDRQANTGELFF
TGTGCCACCAGTGATAGACAGGCGAACACCGGGGAGCTGTTTTTT